This T cell receptor (beta chain) originates from a study of T cell responses to AZD1222 COVID-19 vaccine. Details on this clone: Its specificity is not known.

The germline V and J ends were trimmed by 2 bases and 5 bases, with 12 bases remaining between them. The germline V gene has CDR1 MDHEN and CDR2 SYDVKM. CDR3 length equals 14 residues. Using immunoSEQ multiplex PCR, the repertoire was profiled, and TCRdb retains in-frame clones only, with some absent. The profile shows some 200,000 clones, roughly nine tenths of them singletons. Study findings and constraints: CD4 TCRs linked to vaccination spanned spike, dominating at 160-218 and 743-854. Just five to seven people given AZD1222 tested seropositive at baseline. Clonal diversity was possibly underestimated, and the donors were mostly white British, with more females.

The sequence derives from an adult who received the MenACWY meningococcal vaccine as a control. Sequencing used peripheral blood, obtained 28 days after the second dose of the MenACWY control vaccine. This sequence joins TRBV28 and TRBJ2-5; D not certain. This CDR3 is CASSLIGMGETQYF. The CDR3 DNA reads as TGTGCCAGCAGTTTAATTGGAATGGGTGAGACCCAGTACTTC.